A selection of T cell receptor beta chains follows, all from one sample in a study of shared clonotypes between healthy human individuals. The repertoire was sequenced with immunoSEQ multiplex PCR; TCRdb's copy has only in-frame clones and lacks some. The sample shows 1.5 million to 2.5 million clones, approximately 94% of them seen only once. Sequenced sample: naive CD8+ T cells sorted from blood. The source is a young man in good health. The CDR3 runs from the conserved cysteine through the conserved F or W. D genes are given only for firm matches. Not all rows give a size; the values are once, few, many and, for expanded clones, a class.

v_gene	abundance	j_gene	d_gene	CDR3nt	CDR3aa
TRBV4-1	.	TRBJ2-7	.	TGCGCCAGCAGCCTCATGGGGTCCTCCTACGAGCAGTACTTC	CASSLMGSSYEQYF
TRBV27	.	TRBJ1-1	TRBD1	TGTGCCAGCAGTTCCCCCCAGGGGGCGGACACTGAAGCTTTCTTT	CASSSPQGADTEAFF
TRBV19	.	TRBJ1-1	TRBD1	TGTGCCACAGACAGGGGCACTGAAGCTTTCTTT	CATDRGTEAFF
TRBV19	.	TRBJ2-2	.	TGTGCCAGTAGTATACCCCCCGATAGGGAGGCGTGGGATAGCGGGGAGCTGTTTTTT	CASSIPPDREAWDSGELFF
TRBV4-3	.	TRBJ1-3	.	TGCGCCAGCAGCCCATCAGGGGAGGGATCTGGAAACACCATATATTTT	CASSPSGEGSGNTIYF
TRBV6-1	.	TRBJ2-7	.	TGTGCCAGCAGGGACAGTCAAAGGGGCGAGCAGTACTTC	CASRDSQRGEQYF
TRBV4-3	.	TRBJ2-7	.	TGCGCCAGCAGCCCGGTCGAGGGCGGGTACGAGCAGTACTTC	CASSPVEGGYEQYF
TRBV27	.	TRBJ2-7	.	TGTGCCAGCAGTGAGGACAGAGATTACGAGCAGTACTTC	CASSEDRDYEQYF
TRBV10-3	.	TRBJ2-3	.	TGTGCCACCTCGGAGGGGGCTGAAGATACGCAGTATTTT	CATSEGAEDTQYF
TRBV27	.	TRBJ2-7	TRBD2	TGTGCCAGCAGTCCGCTAGCGGGGGACTTCTACGAGCAGTACTTC	CASSPLAGDFYEQYF
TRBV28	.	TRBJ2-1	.	TGTGCCAGCAGTTTGGCAGTCTACAATGAGCAGTTCTTC	CASSLAVYNEQFF
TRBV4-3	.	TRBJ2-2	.	TGCGCCAGCAGCCACCCACTCGCCGGGGAGCTGTTTTTT	CASSHPLAGELFF
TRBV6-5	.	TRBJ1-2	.	TGTGCCAGCAGTTACTCGAACGGGGACATTAACTATGGCTACACCTTC	CASSYSNGDINYGYTF
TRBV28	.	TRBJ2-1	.	TGTGCCAGCAGTTCGAGCGGGTTCTACAATGAGCAGTTCTTC	CASSSSGFYNEQFF
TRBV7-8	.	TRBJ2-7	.	TGTGCCAGCAGCTTAGAGGGGCTCGAGCAGTACTTC	CASSLEGLEQYF
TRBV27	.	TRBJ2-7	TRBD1	TGTGCCAGCAGACGGAAGACAGGGAAAAGCCGCTACGAGCAGTACTTC	CASRRKTGKSRYEQYF
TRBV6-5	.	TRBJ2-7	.	TGTGCCAGCAGTTACTTCACCGGAGGCTATTCCTACGAGCAGTACTTC	CASSYFTGGYSYEQYF
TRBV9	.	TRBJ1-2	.	TGTGCCAGCAGCCCAGACGGCCAGTGGGGCTACACCTTC	CASSPDGQWGYTF
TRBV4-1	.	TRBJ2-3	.	TGCGCCAGCAGCCAATCAGGGGTTAGCACAGATACGCAGTATTTT	CASSQSGVSTDTQYF
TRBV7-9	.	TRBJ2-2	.	TGTGCCACCTCTACACCGAACACCGGGGAGCTGTTTTTT	CATSTPNTGELFF
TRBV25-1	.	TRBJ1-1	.	TGTGCCAGCAGTGAATATGAAGGGAACACTGAAGCTTTCTTT	CASSEYEGNTEAFF
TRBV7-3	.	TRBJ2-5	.	TGTGCCAGCAGCTCGGGACACGAAGAGACCCAGTACTTC	CASSSGHEETQYF
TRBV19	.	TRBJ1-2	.	TGTGCCAGTACGGGAGGCTATGGCTACACCTTC	CASTGGYGYTF
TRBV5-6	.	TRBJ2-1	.	TGTGCCAGCAGACAAACCGGGACCTACAATGAGCAGTTCTTC	CASRQTGTYNEQFF
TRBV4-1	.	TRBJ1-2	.	TGCGCCAGCCAAAGCGCGGGGCGGGATGGCTACACCTTC	CASQSAGRDGYTF
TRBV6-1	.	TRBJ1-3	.	TGTGCCAGCATAGGACGGACCTCTGGAAACACCATATATTTT	CASIGRTSGNTIYF
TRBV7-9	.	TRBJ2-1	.	TGTGCCAGCGTAGACTTGTCAGACTACAATGAGCAGTTCTTC	CASVDLSDYNEQFF
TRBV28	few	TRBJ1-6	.	TGTGCCAGCAGTTCTTTCGGTGTACCCCTCCACTTT	CASSSFGVPLHF
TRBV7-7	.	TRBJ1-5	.	TGTGCTAGCAGCTTAGCTGGTTTCAATCAGCCCCAGCATTTT	CASSLAGFNQPQHF
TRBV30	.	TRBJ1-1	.	TGTGCCTGGACCCTTCACCAGCGGGTGAACACTGAAGCTTTCTTT	CAWTLHQRVNTEAFF
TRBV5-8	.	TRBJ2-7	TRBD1	TGTGCCAGCAGCTTTGGGACAGGGAGCGAGCAGTACTTC	CASSFGTGSEQYF
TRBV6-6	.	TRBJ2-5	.	TGTGCCAGCAGTCCCAGGGGCCCAGAGACCCAGTACTTC	CASSPRGPETQYF
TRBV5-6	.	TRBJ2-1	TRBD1	TGTGCCAGCAGCTTGGGGACAGGGTTTGGCAATGAGCAGTTCTTC	CASSLGTGFGNEQFF
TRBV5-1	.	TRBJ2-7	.	TGCGCCAGCAGCTTGTTCCAGGGTGCCGAGCAGTACTTC	CASSLFQGAEQYF
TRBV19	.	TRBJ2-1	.	TGTGCCAGTAGTATAGTCGGCAATGAGCAGTTCTTC	CASSIVGNEQFF
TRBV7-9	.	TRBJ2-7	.	TGTGCCAGCAGCTTAGATAGCGGACTGAGCTCCTACGAGCAGTACTTC	CASSLDSGLSSYEQYF
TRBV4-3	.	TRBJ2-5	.	TGCGCCAGCAGCCAAGATTCGGGGCTGGGAGAGACCCAGTACTTC	CASSQDSGLGETQYF
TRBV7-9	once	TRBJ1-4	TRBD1	TGTGCCAGCAGCACACAGGGGGTGGATGAAAAACTGTTTTTT	CASSTQGVDEKLFF
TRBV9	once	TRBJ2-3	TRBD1	TGTGCCAGCAGCTTCGGGACAGGGATCACAGATACGCAGTATTTT	CASSFGTGITDTQYF
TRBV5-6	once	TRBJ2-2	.	TGTGCCAGCAGCTTGAACCTGAGCCCCGGGGAGCTGTTTTTT	CASSLNLSPGELFF
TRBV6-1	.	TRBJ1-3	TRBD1	TGTGCCAGCAGTGAAGGACAGGGGGCGACAGGAAACACCATATATTTT	CASSEGQGATGNTIYF